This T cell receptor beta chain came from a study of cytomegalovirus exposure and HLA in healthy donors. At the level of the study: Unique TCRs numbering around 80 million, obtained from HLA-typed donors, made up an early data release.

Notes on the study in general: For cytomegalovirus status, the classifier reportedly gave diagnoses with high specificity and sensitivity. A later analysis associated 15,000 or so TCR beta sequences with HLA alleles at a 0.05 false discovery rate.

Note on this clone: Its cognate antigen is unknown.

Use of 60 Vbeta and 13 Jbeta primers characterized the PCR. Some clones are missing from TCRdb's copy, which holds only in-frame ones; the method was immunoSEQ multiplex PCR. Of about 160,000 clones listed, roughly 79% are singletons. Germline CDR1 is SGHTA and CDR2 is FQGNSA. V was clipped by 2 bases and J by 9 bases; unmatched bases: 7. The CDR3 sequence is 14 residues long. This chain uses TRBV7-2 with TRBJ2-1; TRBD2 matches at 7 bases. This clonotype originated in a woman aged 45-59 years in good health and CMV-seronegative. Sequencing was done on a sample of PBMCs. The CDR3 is CASSLTPPSGEQFF. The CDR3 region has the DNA TGTGCCAGCAGCTTAACGCCCCCTAGCGGTGAGCAGTTCTTC.